A selection of T cell receptor beta chains follows, all from one sample in a study of blood T cell repertoires in COVID-19. The protocol was immunoSEQ multiplex PCR, while the TCRdb copy is restricted to in-frame clones and leaves out a portion. This repertoire shows approximately 70,000 clones, about 88% found once; its top ten account for 5.1%. Sequencing was carried out using peripheral blood. All receptors come from a human donor in a cohort sampled during active COVID-19. CDR3s include the opening cysteine and the closing phenylalanine or tryptophan. Fields, in order: V gene, D gene, clone size, J gene, CDR3 protein, CDR3 DNA. D genes are given only for firm matches. Clone size, where shown, is once, few, many, or a class for clones that have expanded.

V: TRBV2
D: TRBD1
size: once
J: TRBJ2-2
CDR3: CASRRDRGITGELFF
DNA: TGTGCCAGCAGGAGGGACAGGGGGATCACCGGGGAGCTGTTTTTT

V: TRBV5-6
D: .
size: few
J: TRBJ2-7
CDR3: CASSLLVETYEQYF
DNA: TGTGCCAGCAGCTTGCTGGTAGAGACCTACGAGCAGTACTTC

V: TRBV7-8
D: .
size: .
J: TRBJ2-5
CDR3: CASSFGREETQYF
DNA: TGTGCCAGCAGCTTCGGCAGGGAAGAGACCCAGTACTTC

V: TRBV5-6
D: TRBD1
size: .
J: TRBJ2-3
CDR3: CASTPVAGGAGTDTQYF
DNA: TGTGCCAGCACCCCCGTGGCAGGGGGTGCCGGCACAGATACGCAGTATTTT

V: TRBV9
D: .
size: .
J: TRBJ1-5
CDR3: CASSVEGGNQPQHF
DNA: TGTGCCAGCAGCGTTGAGGGTGGCAATCAGCCCCAGCATTTT

V: TRBV7-2
D: .
size: .
J: TRBJ1-1
CDR3: CASSLGQVWTEAFF
DNA: TGTGCCAGCAGCTTAGGACAGGTCTGGACTGAAGCTTTCTTT

V: TRBV6-5
D: TRBD1
size: .
J: TRBJ1-1
CDR3: CASRETGGQTEAFF
DNA: TGTGCCAGCAGGGAGACAGGGGGTCAGACTGAAGCTTTCTTT

V: TRBV27
D: TRBD1
size: .
J: TRBJ1-6
CDR3: CASSFEGARYNSPLHF
DNA: TGTGCCAGCAGTTTCGAGGGGGCTCGCTATAATTCACCCCTCCACTTT

V: TRBV5-6
D: TRBD1
size: .
J: TRBJ2-1
CDR3: CASSPKWDRGRNEQFF
DNA: TGTGCCAGCAGCCCAAAATGGGACAGGGGGCGAAATGAGCAGTTCTTC

V: TRBV5-1
D: .
size: .
J: TRBJ2-1
CDR3: CASREQGGTYNEQFF
DNA: TGCGCCAGCAGAGAACAGGGTGGGACCTACAATGAGCAGTTCTTC

V: TRBV27
D: TRBD2
size: .
J: TRBJ2-5
CDR3: CASSPLAGGPGTQYF
DNA: TGTGCCAGCAGTCCCCTAGCGGGGGGGCCCGGGACCCAGTACTTC

V: TRBV6-1
D: .
size: once
J: TRBJ1-2
CDR3: CASSERARGGGRGYTF
DNA: TGTGCCAGCAGTGAACGGGCCCGAGGGGGGGGGCGCGGCTACACCTTC

V: TRBV6-5
D: TRBD2
size: .
J: TRBJ2-2
CDR3: CASSLEREDTGELFF
DNA: TGTGCCAGCAGCCTAGAGCGGGAGGACACCGGGGAGCTGTTTTTT

V: TRBV4-3
D: .
size: .
J: TRBJ1-6
CDR3: CASSQEPRDSPLHF
DNA: TGCGCCAGCAGCCAAGAACCCCGGGATTCACCCCTCCACTTT

V: TRBV4-3
D: .
size: once
J: TRBJ2-1
CDR3: CASSQARGSNEQFF
DNA: TGCGCCAGCAGCCAAGCCCGGGGGTCCAATGAGCAGTTCTTC

V: TRBV2
D: TRBD2
size: .
J: TRBJ2-1
CDR3: CASSPRLAGDFHNEQFF
DNA: TGTGCCAGCAGTCCCAGACTAGCGGGAGACTTCCACAATGAGCAGTTCTTC

V: TRBV5-1
D: TRBD1
size: once
J: TRBJ1-4
CDR3: CASSLGQGANEKLFF
DNA: TGCGCCAGCAGCTTGGGACAGGGAGCTAATGAAAAACTGTTTTTT

V: TRBV7-2
D: .
size: .
J: TRBJ2-1
CDR3: CASSLWSREHNEQFF
DNA: TGTGCCAGCAGCTTATGGAGCAGGGAACACAATGAGCAGTTCTTC

V: TRBV7-2
D: TRBD1
size: .
J: TRBJ1-2
CDR3: CASSGWDRSNYGYTF
DNA: TGTGCCAGCAGCGGATGGGACAGATCGAACTATGGCTACACCTTC

V: TRBV7-8
D: TRBD1
size: .
J: TRBJ2-5
CDR3: CASSLGTGGWETQYF
DNA: TGTGCCAGCAGCTTAGGGACAGGGGGCTGGGAGACCCAGTACTTC

V: TRBV5-1
D: TRBD2
size: once
J: TRBJ2-5
CDR3: CATGEGEETQYF
DNA: TGCGCCACCGGGGAGGGAGAAGAGACCCAGTACTTC

V: TRBV19
D: .
size: .
J: TRBJ1-6
CDR3: CASTPRGGSPSPLHF
DNA: TGTGCCAGTACCCCCCGAGGAGGGAGCCCTTCACCCCTCCACTTT

V: TRBV6-5
D: TRBD2
size: .
J: TRBJ2-5
CDR3: CASLTSGSSETQYF
DNA: TGTGCCAGCCTGACTAGCGGGAGTTCCGAGACCCAGTACTTC

V: TRBV6-4
D: TRBD1
size: .
J: TRBJ1-2
CDR3: CASSATTPTGTNYGYTF
DNA: TGTGCCAGCAGTGCCACCACCCCGACAGGGACAAACTATGGCTACACCTTC

V: TRBV7-8
D: TRBD2
size: .
J: TRBJ2-3
CDR3: CASSPSPGTRTQYF
DNA: TGTGCCAGCAGCCCATCCCCCGGGACTAGAACGCAGTATTTT

V: TRBV28
D: TRBD2
size: once
J: TRBJ2-5
CDR3: CASRGGGPGETQYF
DNA: TGTGCCAGCAGGGGCGGGGGGCCTGGAGAGACCCAGTACTTC

V: TRBV6-5
D: .
size: .
J: TRBJ1-2
CDR3: CASSKRTVGGYTF
DNA: TGTGCCAGCAGTAAACGGACAGTCGGTGGCTACACCTTC

V: TRBV7-9
D: TRBD1
size: few
J: TRBJ1-5
CDR3: CASSSTQTGWDQPQHF
DNA: TGTGCCAGCAGCTCTACTCAGACAGGGTGGGATCAGCCCCAGCATTTT

V: TRBV2
D: TRBD2
size: .
J: TRBJ2-6
CDR3: CASLGTSADSGANVLTF
DNA: TGTGCCAGCTTAGGGACTAGCGCCGACTCTGGGGCCAACGTCCTGACTTTC

V: TRBV25-1
D: TRBD1
size: .
J: TRBJ1-4
CDR3: CASSDSRTGGEKLFF
DNA: TGTGCCAGCAGTGATTCCCGGACAGGAGGCGAAAAACTGTTTTTT

V: TRBV12-3/TRBV12-4
D: TRBD1
size: .
J: TRBJ2-7
CDR3: CASSRGQGYEQYF
DNA: TGTGCCAGCAGTCGGGGACAGGGCTACGAGCAGTACTTC

V: TRBV3-1/TRBV3-2
D: .
size: .
J: TRBJ2-2
CDR3: CASSQEERNTGELFF
DNA: TGTGCCAGCAGCCAAGAGGAGAGGAACACCGGGGAGCTGTTTTTT

V: TRBV30
D: .
size: .
J: TRBJ1-5
CDR3: CAWSAGGGQPQHF
DNA: TGTGCCTGGAGTGCGGGGGGAGGTCAGCCCCAGCATTTT

V: TRBV5-1
D: .
size: .
J: TRBJ1-2
CDR3: CASSFGGEDYGYTF
DNA: TGCGCCAGCAGCTTTGGAGGGGAGGACTATGGCTACACCTTC

V: TRBV6-5
D: .
size: once
J: TRBJ1-3
CDR3: CASRAGLSGNTIYF
DNA: TGTGCCAGCAGGGCCGGACTCTCTGGAAACACCATATATTTT

V: TRBV6-2/TRBV6-3
D: .
size: .
J: TRBJ2-5
CDR3: CASSRLRTRQETQYF
DNA: TGTGCCAGCAGCCGTCTTCGGACAAGACAAGAGACCCAGTACTTC

V: TRBV6-1
D: TRBD2
size: .
J: TRBJ2-2
CDR3: CASSEEGTSWGTGELFF
DNA: TGTGCCAGCAGTGAAGAAGGGACTAGCTGGGGCACCGGGGAGCTGTTTTTT

V: TRBV25-1
D: .
size: .
J: TRBJ1-1
CDR3: CASSGGTSDTEAFF
DNA: TGTGCCAGCAGTGGTGGGACATCAGACACTGAAGCTTTCTTT

V: TRBV3-1/TRBV3-2
D: .
size: .
J: TRBJ1-2
CDR3: CASSQDQRGGGYTF
DNA: TGTGCCAGCAGCCAAGACCAGCGGGGCGGCGGCTACACCTTC

V: TRBV5-1
D: .
size: .
J: TRBJ2-7
CDR3: CASSLAAGSIYEQYF
DNA: TGCGCCAGCAGCTTGGCCGCGGGTAGCATCTACGAGCAGTACTTC

V: TRBV18
D: .
size: .
J: TRBJ2-2
CDR3: CASSPPNTVQELFF
DNA: TGTGCCAGCTCACCACCGAACACAGTCCAAGAGCTGTTTTTT

V: TRBV5-1
D: TRBD1
size: .
J: TRBJ2-5
CDR3: CASSPGGQETQYF
DNA: TGCGCCAGCAGCCCAGGGGGTCAAGAGACCCAGTACTTC

V: TRBV9
D: .
size: .
J: TRBJ1-1
CDR3: CASTSGGNTEAFF
DNA: TGTGCCAGCACGTCGGGGGGGAACACTGAAGCTTTCTTT

V: TRBV16
D: .
size: .
J: TRBJ1-1
CDR3: CASSRTVNTEAFF
DNA: TGTGCCAGCAGCCGGACAGTCAACACTGAAGCTTTCTTT

V: TRBV19
D: TRBD1
size: .
J: TRBJ1-4
CDR3: CASSPRDSNEKLFF
DNA: TGTGCCAGTAGTCCACGGGACAGTAATGAAAAACTGTTTTTT

V: TRBV6-6
D: .
size: .
J: TRBJ1-5
CDR3: CASNQGTVGQPQHF
DNA: TGTGCCAGCAATCAGGGTACAGTTGGGCAGCCCCAGCATTTT

V: TRBV6-5
D: .
size: .
J: TRBJ1-5
CDR3: CAIGGTGPQHF
DNA: TGTGCCATCGGGGGGACGGGGCCCCAGCATTTT

V: TRBV27
D: TRBD1
size: .
J: TRBJ1-2
CDR3: CASSSPDRGNYGYTF
DNA: TGTGCCAGCAGTTCACCCGACAGGGGTAACTATGGCTACACCTTC

V: TRBV27
D: .
size: few
J: TRBJ1-6
CDR3: CASSFNRVGSYPLHF
DNA: TGTGCCAGCAGTTTCAACAGGGTCGGGTCGTATCCCCTCCACTTT

V: TRBV6-5
D: TRBD1
size: .
J: TRBJ1-1
CDR3: CASSITGTGVTEAFF
DNA: TGTGCCAGCAGCATAACCGGGACAGGGGTCACTGAAGCTTTCTTT

V: TRBV5-1
D: .
size: .
J: TRBJ1-1
CDR3: CASSLDSLGRVNTEAFF
DNA: TGCGCCAGCAGCTTGGACTCGTTGGGCAGGGTGAACACTGAAGCTTTCTTT

V: TRBV4-1
D: .
size: .
J: TRBJ2-6
CDR3: CASSQDKQLTGANVLTF
DNA: TGCGCCAGCAGCCAAGATAAACAGTTGACTGGGGCCAACGTCCTGACTTTC

V: TRBV3-1/TRBV3-2
D: TRBD1
size: .
J: TRBJ2-1
CDR3: CASSTTGVKFF
DNA: TGTGCCAGCTCTACGACAGGGGTGAAGTTCTTC